This is a list of T cell receptor beta chains from one sample in a study of CD8+CD57+ T cells in acquired aplastic anemia. TCRdb re-derived calls from the reads in MiXCR, one entry per CDR3 protein. The data contain under 200,000 distinct CDR3 sequences, around 65% of them singletons. Material: sorted CD4+, CD8+, or CD8+CD57+ T cells (not recorded which) from PBMCs. The receptors here all came from a human donor with severe aplastic anemia or a healthy control (not recorded which). The CDR3 runs from the conserved cysteine through the conserved F or W. The order of the fields is CDR3 protein, CDR3 DNA, D gene, J gene, V gene, clone size. The D gene is left open where the match is weak. Expanded clones get a size class; other rows say once, few or many, or leave the size out.

CASSLIRWGRMNTEAFF | TGTGCCAGCAGCTTAATTCGGTGGGGCAGGATGAACACTGAAGCTTTCTTT | . | TRBJ1-1 | TRBV7-2 | few
CASSLSKTGTWDTQYF | TGTGCCAGCAGCTTATCCAAGACGGGAACTTGGGATACGCAGTATTTT | . | TRBJ2-3 | TRBV7-9 | .
CASSLNGGGVETQYF | TGTGCCAGCAGCTTAAATGGCGGGGGGGTAGAGACCCAGTACTTC | TRBD2 | TRBJ2-5 | TRBV7-3 | .
CSARAIGGGLHGYTF | TGCAGTGCTAGAGCTATTGGCGGGGGCCTACATGGCTACACCTTC | . | TRBJ1-2 | TRBV20-1 | .
CASSQEWDTQYF | TGTGCCAGCAGCCAGGAGTGGGATACGCAGTATTTT | . | TRBJ2-3 | TRBV5-6 | many
CATRKGVVDTEAFF | TGCGCCACCCGAAAGGGGGTTGTGGACACTGAAGCTTTCTTT | . | TRBJ1-1 | TRBV10-2 | .
CSVLAKNIQYF | TGTAGCGTTTTAGCCAAAAACATTCAGTACTTC | . | TRBJ2-4 | TRBV29-1 | .
CSARPRTGDYEQYF | TGCAGTGCTAGACCCCGGACGGGAGACTACGAGCAGTACTTC | . | TRBJ2-7 | TRBV20-1 | few
CASSGNGPSPGRDTQYF | TGTGCCAGCAGTGGGAATGGGCCAAGTCCAGGTAGAGATACGCAGTATTTT | . | TRBJ2-3 | TRBV2 | .
CASSIVNGGYTF | TGTGCCAGTAGTATAGTAAACGGGGGCTACACCTTC | . | TRBJ1-2 | TRBV19 | few
CATSRDQGGGGWEQYF | TGTGCCACCAGCAGAGATCAAGGTGGGGGGGGCTGGGAGCAGTACTTC | . | TRBJ2-7 | TRBV15 | .
CSVKTHSYEQYF | TGCAGCGTTAAGACACATTCCTACGAGCAGTACTTC | . | TRBJ2-7 | TRBV29-1 | many
CASSAWVAGGPDTQYF | TGTGCCAGCAGCGCTTGGGTAGCGGGGGGGCCAGATACGCAGTATTTT | TRBD2 | TRBJ2-3 | TRBV9 | .
CASSTPLTVRQPQHF | TGTGCCAGTAGTACCCCCCTCACGGTACGTCAGCCCCAGCATTTT | . | TRBJ1-5 | TRBV19 | .
CASSQDGSFGSSYNEQFF | TGCGCCAGCAGCCAAGATGGGAGTTTCGGGAGCTCCTACAATGAGCAGTTCTTC | . | TRBJ2-1 | TRBV4-1 | .
CASSQGLTDTQYF | TGTGCCAGCAGCCAAGGACTGACAGATACGCAGTATTTT | . | TRBJ2-3 | TRBV14 | .
CASSLGSLANQETQYF | TGTGCCAGCAGCTTAGGGAGCCTAGCGAACCAAGAGACCCAGTACTTC | . | TRBJ2-5 | TRBV7-3 | .
CASSHVRLLNQETQYF | TGTGCCAGCAGCCACGTGCGGCTACTTAACCAAGAGACCCAGTACTTC | . | TRBJ2-5 | TRBV7-9 | .
CASTPRGTGTYEQYF | TGTGCCAGTACCCCCAGAGGGACAGGGACCTACGAGCAGTACTTC | TRBD1 | TRBJ2-7 | TRBV19 | few
CSARVQGAIHEQYF | TGCAGTGCTAGAGTACAGGGGGCAATCCACGAGCAGTACTTC | TRBD1 | TRBJ2-7 | TRBV20-1 | many
CASSVGGLNTEAFF | TGTGCCAGCAGTGTTGGCGGACTGAACACTGAAGCTTTCTTT | . | TRBJ1-1 | TRBV27 | .
CASSYELHQEQYF | TGTGCCAGCAGTTACGAGCTCCACCAAGAGCAGTACTTC | . | TRBJ2-7 | TRBV6-5 | .
CASSPDRYNYEQYF | TGTGCCAGCAGCCCCGACAGGTACAATTACGAGCAGTACTTC | . | TRBJ2-7 | TRBV7-9 | .